This T cell receptor (beta chain) was captured by sequencing in a study of blood T cell repertoires in COVID-19. Overall study context: Nucleic acid was either cDNA or gDNA, and it came from T cells, B-cell-depleted T cells, or PBMCs.

Study processing details: Amplification with reference gene primers provided the estimates of nucleated cell counts. TCRdb's table, derived via immunoSEQ multiplex PCR, lists solely in-frame clones and lacks some. The V and J calls and clone size come from that table; D and trimming were worked out from the DNA. The sample has roughly 180,000 clones, 94% seen once. Patients from Seattle were sampled longitudinally, starting during active infection. Germline V gives CDR1 LGHNA, CDR2 YNFKEQ. The CDR3 is 16 residues long. V lost 4 bases and J lost 4; bases outside the gene matches: 9. The sequenced material came from peripheral blood. The rearrangement joins TRBV4-2 to TRBJ1-2, with 10 positions matching TRBD1. This sequence was found in a man aged 25-40 years with COVID-19, enrolled during active disease. The CDR3 sequence: CASSPWDRGDLYGYTF. The CDR3 region has the DNA TGTGCCAGCAGCCCATGGGACAGGGGAGATCTCTATGGCTACACCTTC.